This TCR beta chain was sequenced for a study of OX40 agonist ivuxolimab in advanced cancers. Study background: Among those enrolled, mean age was about 60 years (range about 23 to 85) and approximately 83% were male. Whole-study findings and limits: Normalized T-cell clonal expansion was also low in some nonresponders. Those patients achieving a partial response at 0.1-3.0 mg/kg showed among the lowest clonal expansion.

Generated by immunoSEQ multiplex PCR, the TCRdb table keeps only in-frame clones and is missing some. The sample shows about 45,000 clones, more than 75% of them seen only once. V was pared by 6 bases and J by 3 bases, with 5 bases between. Germline values: CDR1 SEHNR, CDR2 FQNEAQ (reference sequence). The CDR3 spans 11 residues. This clone was counted once. The antigen is undetermined. The material was CD4+ or CD8+ T cells sorted from blood, obtained in a trial of the OX40 agonist ivuxolimab. V and J are TRBV7-9 and TRBJ1-1; D is undetermined. This sequence originates from an adult with an advanced solid tumor such as melanoma, head and neck, liver or kidney cancer. The CDR3: CASSSYTEAFF. In DNA, the CDR3 is TGTGCCAGCAGTTCTTACACTGAAGCTTTCTTT. The full variable domain, completed using reference TRBV7-9 and TRBJ1-1, is DTGVSQNPRHKITKRGQNVTFRCDPISEHNRLYWYRQTLGQGPEFLTYFQNEAQLEKSRLLSDRFSAERPKGSFSTLEIQRTEQGDSAMYLCASSSYTEAFFGQGTRLTVV.